Listed here are 19 T cell receptor beta chains from one sample, sequenced in a study of CD8+ T cells in alopecia areata. cDNA reverse transcribed from extracted RNA served as the sequencing template. Clones were read by immunoSEQ multiplex PCR, and TCRdb kept only the in-frame ones, dropping some. This sample carries 100,000 to 150,000 clones, roughly 54% of them seen once, and the ten largest clones take roughly 4.5%. The specimen comprised CD4+ T cells sorted from blood, sampled at week 0. All receptors derive from a human donor with alopecia areata.

The rearrangement links TRBV5-1 to TRBJ2-5, with D uncertain. CDR3 size: 12 residues. V was clipped by 0 bases and J by 5 bases, with 5 bases between them. Germline V gives CDR1 SGHRS, CDR2 YFSETQ. Here the CDR3 DNA reads TGCGCCAGCAGCTTGGACCGGGAGACCCAGTACTTC. Translating it yields CASSLDRETQYF.

V is TRBV7-9 and J is TRBJ1-5; a possible D gene is TRBD1 (5 bases). Deletions cut 2 bases from V and 8 bases from J, with 16 bases between. This CDR3 has 15 amino acids. Germline lookup yields CDR1 SEHNR and CDR2 FQNEAQ (reference sequence). The CDR3 DNA sequence: TGTGCCAGCAGCTTAAAGGCCGGGACCATGGAGCCCCAGCATTTT. Its protein product is CASSLKAGTMEPQHF.

This chain connects TRBV27 to TRBJ2-5; D is uncertain. Germline values: CDR1 MNHEY, CDR2 SMNVEV (reference sequence). Between the trimmed V and J ends, which lost 5 bases and 5 bases, there was a span of 12 bases. There are 13 residues in the CDR3. DNA for the CDR3: TGTGCCAGCAGTCTGCGTGGAGACGAGACCCAGTACTTC. Translated, it gives CASSLRGDETQYF.

This chain links TRBV4-3 with TRBJ1-4; 7 bases align to TRBD1. Germline V CDR1 and CDR2: LGHNA, YSLEER. Trimming took 9 bases from V and 6 from J; bases not matched to a gene: 4. The CDR3 has 12 residues. As DNA, the CDR3 is TGCGCCAGTAGAGACAGGGATGAAAAACTGTTTTTT. This sequence encodes CASRDRDEKLFF.

CDR3 in DNA: TGCGCCAGCAGCCAGCTGGGACTAGCGGGACGATACTCCTACAATGAGCAGTTCTTC. This sequence encodes CASSQLGLAGRYSYNEQFF. The rearrangement joins TRBV4-1 to TRBJ2-1; TRBD2 agrees at 13 bases. Germline CDR1 MGHRA, CDR2 YSYEKL. Trimming removed 3 bases from V and 0 bases from J; junction bases left unmatched: 8. The CDR3 length is 19 residues.

By share, this clone counts as medium-sized. V is TRBV19 and J is TRBJ1-2, with 8 bases aligning to TRBD1. The CDR3 spans 13 residues. Losses at the gene ends were 6 bases for V and 7 bases for J; bases not matched to a gene: 7. Looked up from germline, CDR1 is LNHDA and CDR2 is SQIVND (reference sequence). Here the CDR3 reads CASRTGEAAGYTF. Here the CDR3 DNA reads TGTGCCAGTAGGACAGGGGAGGCCGCTGGCTACACCTTC.

The chain recombines TRBV19 with TRBJ1-1; no definite D call. Looked up from germline, CDR1 is LNHDA and CDR2 is SQIVND (reference sequence). Trimming cost V 5 bases and J 5 bases, with 15 bases left between them. This CDR3 spans 14 amino acids. CDR3 nucleotide sequence: TGTGCCAGTAGTGACCGGTGGACGGAGACTGAAGCTTTCTTT. Its translation: CASSDRWTETEAFF.

This clone was counted only a few times. The J gene is TRBJ2-3, the V gene TRBV19; 11 positions agree with TRBD1. There are 13 residues in the CDR3. Germline CDR1 is LNHDA and CDR2 is SQIVND (reference sequence). The junction had 3 bases not matched to a gene; V was cut back by 10 bases and J by 3 bases. DNA for the CDR3: TGTGCCACCAGGGACAGGGGGACAGATACGCAGTATTTT. This codes for CATRDRGTDTQYF.

This rearrangement joins TRBV6-1 to TRBJ2-1; TRBD1 aligns across 9 bases. V lost 3 bases and J lost 8; bases outside the gene matches: 8. Germline values: CDR1 MNHNS, CDR2 SASEGT. The CDR3 spans 15 residues. CDR3 DNA sequence: TGTGCCAGCAGTGATTATTACAGGGGGCTCCATGAGCAGTTCTTC. It yields the protein CASSDYYRGLHEQFF.

The V and J genes are TRBV20-1 and TRBJ2-5, with D unclear. This CDR3 comprises 10 residues. With 5 bases removed from V and 2 bases from J, the gap between germline ends came to 3 bases. CDR1 is DFQATT and CDR2 is SNEGSKA in the germline V gene (reference sequence). This CDR3 reads CSARQETQYF. The CDR3 bases are TGCAGTGCTCGACAAGAGACCCAGTACTTC.

This clone has more than one count but fewer than ten. The genes are TRBV5-6 and TRBJ2-5, with D maybe TRBD2 (5 bases). V shed 5 bases and J shed 4 bases, with 18 bases lying between them. Germline CDR1 and CDR2: SGHDT and YYEEEE. The CDR3 spans 15 residues. The CDR3 region is CASSPGSGDRETQYF. DNA of the CDR3: TGTGCCAGCAGTCCCGGATCCGGGGATCGAGAGACCCAGTACTTC.

This chain links TRBV7-9 with TRBJ1-1; no reliable D call. V was cut by 3 bases and J by 5 bases, with 10 bases left in between. The CDR3 covers 13 residues. Germline CDR1 SEHNR, CDR2 FQNEAQ (reference sequence). In nucleotides, the CDR3 is TGTGCCAGCAGCTTGGGAGGGCGGACTGAAGCTTTCTTT. Translation gives CASSLGGRTEAFF. Together with reference TRBV7-9 and TRBJ1-1, the CDR3 gives the full variable domain: DTGVSQNPRHKITKRGQNVTFRCDPISEHNRLYWYRQTLGQGPEFLTYFQNEAQLEKSRLLSDRFSAERPKGSFSTLEIQRTEQGDSAMYLCASSLGGRTEAFFGQGTRLTVV.

This clone has more than one count but fewer than ten. CDR3 sequence: CASSTSSRAYNEQFF. CDR3 coding DNA: TGTGCCAGCAGCACAAGCTCCAGAGCGTACAATGAGCAGTTCTTC. The rearrangement uses TRBV7-2 and TRBJ2-1, with unresolved D. Germline V CDR1 and CDR2: SGHTA, FQGNSA. The length of the CDR3 is 15 residues. Trimming pared 5 bases from V and 4 bases from J, leaving 15 bases between.

The V gene is TRBV27, the J gene TRBJ2-5; 13 nucleotides align to TRBD2. The CDR3 length is 15 residues. V shed 2 bases, J shed 6 bases, and the junction held 3 bases outside the gene matches. Germline values: CDR1 MNHEY, CDR2 SMNVEV (reference sequence). The CDR3 is CASSLRTSGSQTQYF. CDR3 bases: TGTGCCAGCAGTTTAAGGACTAGCGGGAGTCAGACCCAGTACTTC.

In this sample, this clone turned up once. This sequence joins TRBV4-1 and TRBJ2-5, with D unresolved. The J call could be wrong; TRBJ2-7 is a better fit for the DNA end. CDR1 and CDR2 from the germline V gene are MGHRA and YSYEKL. CDR3 length: 19 residues. The CDR3: CASSQVTGLGLKSSYEQYF. The CDR3, as DNA: TGCGCCAGCAGCCAAGTTACGGGCCTAGGTCTTAAGTCGTCCTACGAGCAGTACTTC.

The rearrangement uses TRBV27 and TRBJ2-1; TRBD1 might be the D (7 bases). V was shortened by 2 bases and J by 8 bases, with 16 bases between the two germline ends. Germline loops: CDR1 MNHEY, CDR2 SMNVEV (reference sequence). There are 15 residues in the CDR3. In DNA, the CDR3 is TGTGCCAGCAGTTTACGACAGGGAGGTTTCGATGAGCAGTTCTTC. As protein: CASSLRQGGFDEQFF.

The chain has TRBV10-3 and TRBJ1-1, with D perhaps TRBD1 (5 bases). The V gene's germline CDR1 is ENHRY and CDR2 SYGVKD. The CDR3 runs to 14 residues. Trimming shortened V by 2 bases and J by 3 bases, and 10 bases separated the two germline ends. The CDR3 DNA reads as TGTGCCATCAGTGAGGGGGGAAGGGACACTGAAGCTTTCTTT. As protein: CAISEGGRDTEAFF.

The genes are TRBV7-9 and TRBJ2-7; D ambiguous. Trimming cost V 0 bases and J 2 bases, with 8 bases left between them. This CDR3 contains 14 residues. Germline CDR1 reads SEHNR; CDR2 reads FQNEAQ (reference sequence). DNA of the CDR3: TGTGCCAGCAGCTTAGCTCCGGGCCCCTACGAGCAGTACTTC. It is translated as CASSLAPGPYEQYF.

The chain is built from TRBV25-1 and TRBJ1-1, with D uncertain. V lost 4 bases, J lost 1 base, and 7 bases lay in between. Germline V CDR1 and CDR2: MGHDK, SYGVNS. The CDR3 has 13 amino acids. CDR3 nucleotides: TGTGCCAGCAGTGCTACACGGAACACTGAAGCTTTCTTT. Amino acid sequence: CASSATRNTEAFF.